Below are 26 T cell receptor beta chains sequenced from a single sample in a study of blood T cell repertoires in COVID-19. Data came from immunoSEQ multiplex PCR; TCRdb stores just in-frame clones and leaves some out. The sample records about 310,000 clones, 85% to 90% being singletons. Sequences were obtained from peripheral blood. The receptors stem from a woman between 25 and 40 years old with COVID-19, enrolled during active disease.

This chain uses TRBV5-5 with TRBJ2-3, with 8 bases fitting TRBD2. Trimming cost V 0 bases and J 2 bases; bases outside gene matches: 2. This CDR3 has 15 amino acids. In germline, CDR1 is SGHKS, CDR2 YYEKEE (reference sequence). The CDR3 region has the DNA TGTGCCAGCAGCTTGGTTAGCGGGACCACAGATACGCAGTATTTT. It yields the protein CASSLVSGTTDTQYF.

The chain combines TRBV28 with TRBJ1-3; the match to TRBD1 covers 10 bases. Looked up from germline, CDR1 is MDHEN and CDR2 is SYDVKM. The CDR3 loop spans 14 amino acids. With 5 bases clipped from V and 4 bases from J, the junction kept 2 bases outside the gene matches. CDR3 protein: CASSGTGEGNTIYF. The CDR3 DNA reads TGTGCCAGCAGTGGGACAGGGGAAGGAAACACCATATATTTT. Variable domain in full (rest from reference TRBV28 and TRBJ1-3): DVKVTQSSRYLVKRTGEKVFLECVQDMDHENMFWYRQDPGLGLRLIYFSYDVKMKEKGDIPEGYSVSREKKERFSLILESASTNQTSMYLCASSGTGEGNTIYFGEGSWLTVV.

This clone has only a few counts. This chain joins TRBV7-9 and TRBJ1-6; D is perhaps TRBD1 (6 bases). V was cut by 7 bases and J by 7 bases, with 11 bases left in between. The CDR3 sequence is 13 residues long. Germline V lookup: CDR1 SEHNR, CDR2 FQNEAQ (reference sequence). The DNA for the CDR3 is TGTGCCAGCACCCCAGGGGTAAATTCACCCCTCCACTTT. Encoded protein: CASTPGVNSPLHF.

This clone was recorded a few times. V is TRBV3-1 (or the pseudogene TRBV3-2) and J is TRBJ1-1; a weak D match, TRBD1 (5 bases). Germline V lookup: CDR1 LGHDT, CDR2 YNNKEL (reference sequence). The CDR3 length is 14 residues. With 1 base removed from V and 6 bases from J, the gap between germline ends came to 12 bases. Written as DNA, the CDR3 is TGTGCCAGCAGCCAAGTAGGGGTCCGGCCTGAAGCTTTCTTT. Translation gives CASSQVGVRPEAFF.

The chain couples TRBV2 to TRBJ2-1; D possibly corresponds to TRBD2 (5 bases). The CDR3 runs 10 residues. Germline CDR1 is SNHLY and CDR2 is FYNNEI. V was pared by 11 bases and J by 9 bases, with 11 bases between. CDR3 sequence (DNA): TGTGCCCTCGGGGAAGTTGAGCAGTTCTTC. This gives the protein CALGEVEQFF.

The rearrangement joins TRBV7-8 to TRBJ2-3; TRBD1 agrees at 7 bases. Germline V CDR1 and CDR2: SGHVS, FQNEAQ. V dropped 1 base and J dropped 5; count of bases not matched to a gene: 9. The CDR3 covers 16 residues. DNA for the CDR3: TGTGCCAGCAGCTTAGTCCGGGCAGGGGGAAAAGATACGCAGTATTTT. It specifies CASSLVRAGGKDTQYF.

In the case of this clone: The same CDR3 also results from other DNA sequences found in this sample. J is TRBJ2-1 and V is TRBV14; 10 bases map to TRBD1. The CDR3 is made up of 13 amino acids. V shed 4 bases and J 6 bases; nucleotides not matched to a gene: 0. CDR1 and CDR2 from the germline V gene are SGHDN and FVKESK. The CDR3 DNA reads as TGTGCCAGCAGCCGGACAGGGGGCAATGAGCAGTTCTTC. Its protein is CASSRTGGNEQFF.

The chain is built from TRBV2 and TRBJ2-1; TRBD2 matches 9 bases. After removal of 1 base from V and 10 bases from J, the junction contained 8 bases not matched to a gene. The CDR3 length is 15 residues. CDR1 is SNHLY and CDR2 is FYNNEI in the germline V gene. This chain's CDR3 is CASSEVWRGGFEQFF. DNA for the CDR3: TGTGCCAGCAGTGAAGTTTGGCGGGGGGGGTTCGAGCAGTTCTTC.

The rearrangement joins TRBV6-1 to TRBJ1-4; a weak D match, TRBD1 (6 bases). V was cut by 3 bases and J by 0 bases, with 11 bases left in between. This CDR3 has 16 amino acids. Germline CDR1 reads MNHNS; CDR2 reads SASEGT. In DNA form, the CDR3 reads TGTGCCAGCAGTGATCAGGGGCCGCCAACTAATGAAAAACTGTTTTTT. As protein: CASSDQGPPTNEKLFF.

The V call is TRBV6-6, the J call TRBJ2-5, with 12 bases identical to TRBD2. CDR3 length equals 17 residues. The ends lost 5 bases at V and 2 bases at J; junction bases unmatched: 9. CDR1 MNHNY and CDR2 SVGAGI come from the germline V gene (reference sequence). CDR3 DNA sequence: TGTGCCAGCAGTCTATCCGGACTAGCGGGAACACAAGAGACCCAGTACTTC. It translates to CASSLSGLAGTQETQYF.

The rearrangement joins TRBV7-2 to TRBJ2-7; D uncertain. V was shortened by 1 base and J by 3 bases, with 10 bases between the two germline ends. This CDR3 has 14 residues. Germline CDR1 is SGHTA and CDR2 is FQGNSA. For the CDR3, the DNA is TGTGCCAGCAGCTTAGTGCCGGAGAGCTACGAGCAGTACTTC. Translating gives CASSLVPESYEQYF.

The chain is built from TRBV6-5 and TRBJ1-5; 7 bases line up with TRBD1. Germline V gene sequence: CDR1 MNHEY, CDR2 SVGAGI. The CDR3 spans 15 residues. The V segment lost 6 bases and the J segment 0 bases; nucleotides outside the gene matches: 5. CDR3 DNA: TGTGCCAGCAGGGGGGACAGAATTAGCAATCAGCCCCAGCATTTT. It translates to CASRGDRISNQPQHF.

This clone was recorded only once. The V call is TRBV5-5, the J call TRBJ2-2; the match to TRBD2 covers 13 bases. V trimming: 4 bases; J trimming: 1 base; junction bases outside the gene matches: 4. In germline, CDR1 is SGHKS, CDR2 YYEKEE (reference sequence). The length of the CDR3 is 17 residues. CDR3 in DNA: TGTGCCAGCAGCCCGGGGACTAGCGGGATGAACACCGGGGAGCTGTTTTTT. Encoded protein: CASSPGTSGMNTGELFF.

This chain uses TRBV19 with TRBJ1-1; 10 nucleotides agree with TRBD1. J gave up 6 bases and V 5 bases, and 12 bases lay outside the gene matches. CDR1 is LNHDA, CDR2 SQIVND, per germline (reference sequence). This CDR3 contains 16 residues. The CDR3 spells CASSPGMGQGFAEAFF. The CDR3 bases are TGTGCCAGTAGTCCCGGGATGGGACAGGGGTTCGCTGAAGCTTTCTTT.

This clone was seen only once. The chain recombines TRBV29-1 with TRBJ2-3; 14 bases are shared with TRBD2. The CDR3 contains 14 residues. J gave up 4 bases and V 7 bases, and 4 bases lay outside the gene matches. CDR1 is SQVTM and CDR2 is ANQGSEA in the germline V gene. DNA for the CDR3: TGCAGCGCCGGGACTAGCGGGAGCTCAGATACGCAGTATTTT. It encodes CSAGTSGSSDTQYF.

The chain carries TRBV7-2 and TRBJ2-1; TRBD1 agrees at 8 bases. Trimming at V came to 5 bases and at J to 7 bases, leaving 10 bases not matched to a gene. This CDR3 contains 15 residues. The germline CDR1 and CDR2 sequences are SGHTA and FQGNSA. CDR3 sequence reads: CASSPSGQGRNEQFF. The CDR3 nucleotides read TGTGCCAGCAGCCCCTCTGGACAGGGTAGGAATGAGCAGTTCTTC.

The chain is built from TRBV7-3 and TRBJ2-2; 7 nucleotides line up with TRBD1. Trimming at V came to 4 bases and at J to 4 bases, leaving 3 bases not matched to a gene. The CDR3 runs 14 residues. The V gene's germline CDR1 is SGHTA and CDR2 FQGTGA. The CDR3 here is CASSSTGPTGELFF. The CDR3, as DNA: TGTGCCAGCAGCTCGACAGGGCCCACCGGGGAGCTGTTTTTT. Together with reference TRBV7-3 and TRBJ2-2, the CDR3 gives the full variable domain: GAGVSQTPSNKVTEKGKYVELRCDPISGHTALYWYRQSLGQGPEFLIYFQGTGAADDSGLPNDRFFAVRPEGSVSTLKIQRTERGDSAVYLCASSSTGPTGELFFGEGSRLTVL.

The gene calls are TRBV28 and TRBJ1-5; D might be TRBD1 (5 bases). This CDR3 is 16 amino acids long. V was clipped by 2 bases and J by 1 base, with 12 bases between them. The germline V gene has CDR1 MDHEN and CDR2 SYDVKM. The CDR3 protein is CASSLVQGVSNQPQHF. The CDR3 DNA reads as TGTGCCAGCAGTTTAGTCCAGGGCGTAAGCAATCAGCCCCAGCATTTT. Supplemented by reference TRBV28 and TRBJ1-5, the full variable domain reads DVKVTQSSRYLVKRTGEKVFLECVQDMDHENMFWYRQDPGLGLRLIYFSYDVKMKEKGDIPEGYSVSREKKERFSLILESASTNQTSMYLCASSLVQGVSNQPQHFGDGTRLSIL.

The chain carries TRBV27 and TRBJ1-4, with D uncertain. The V gene lost 4 bases and the J gene lost 8 bases, with 14 bases spanning the gap. The germline V gene has CDR1 MNHEY and CDR2 SMNVEV (reference sequence). The CDR3 runs 14 residues. The CDR3 sequence: CASSWSPGGEKLFF. CDR3 nucleotides: TGTGCCAGCAGTTGGTCTCCCGGCGGGGAAAAACTGTTTTTT.

CDR3 amino acids: CASSLMTSGSHLTDTQYF. CDR3 nucleotide sequence: TGTGCCAGCAGCCTGATGACTAGCGGGAGCCATCTCACAGATACGCAGTATTTT. The V and J genes are TRBV5-6 and TRBJ2-3; 12 bases match TRBD2. Per the germline V gene, CDR1 is SGHDT and CDR2 is YYEEEE. The CDR3 consists of 18 residues. V was pared by 4 bases and J by 2 bases, with 11 bases of the junction left unmatched.

Only one count was recorded for this clone. This rearrangement joins TRBV7-8 to TRBJ1-3; D remains ambiguous. This CDR3 has 15 amino acids. CDR1 and CDR2 from the germline V gene are SGHVS and FQNEAQ. V lost 0 bases and J 5 bases, leaving 11 bases between the germline ends. Written as DNA, the CDR3 is TGTGCCAGCAGCTTAGCGCTAGGCGATCGAAACACCATATATTTT. This gives the protein CASSLALGDRNTIYF.

The CDR3: CASSLGVRGPNTEAFF. As DNA, the CDR3 is TGCGCCAGCAGCTTGGGAGTTAGGGGCCCAAACACTGAAGCTTTCTTT. This sequence joins TRBV5-1 and TRBJ1-1, with D possibly matching TRBD1 (5 bases). Germline V CDR1 and CDR2: SGHRS, YFSETQ. CDR3 length: 16 amino acids. V lost 0 bases to trimming and J lost 2 bases, with 14 bases between them.

As DNA, the CDR3 is TGTGCCAGCAGCTTAAGCATCTGGACAGCGAACACTGAAGCTTTCTTT. Translated, it gives CASSLSIWTANTEAFF. The gene calls are TRBV11-2 and TRBJ1-1; D is possibly TRBD1 (6 bases). CDR3 length: 16 residues. Germline-derived CDR1 and CDR2 are SGHAT and FQNNGV. Trimming shortened V by 2 bases and J by 1 base, and 14 bases separated the two germline ends.

The genes are TRBV2 and TRBJ2-1, with TRBD2 matching over 10 bases. The V and J ends lost 3 bases and 2 bases, in that order; junction bases with no gene match: 4. Germline V gives CDR1 SNHLY, CDR2 FYNNEI. This CDR3 is built from 16 residues. CDR3 amino acids: CASSDPAGGPYNEQFF. CDR3 coding DNA: TGTGCCAGCAGTGATCCAGCGGGAGGGCCCTACAATGAGCAGTTCTTC.

The chain recombines TRBV24-1 with TRBJ2-5; possible D gene TRBD1, 7 bases. This CDR3 contains 16 residues. Germline V gene data show CDR1 as KGHDR and CDR2 as SFDVKD. V dropped 3 bases and J dropped 2 bases, with 15 bases sitting between them. CDR3: CATSDLAGGRQETQYF. CDR3 DNA: TGTGCCACCAGTGATCTGGCAGGGGGGCGGCAAGAGACCCAGTACTTC.

This chain links TRBV6-5 with TRBJ2-5; 10 bases match TRBD2. Per germline, CDR1 MNHEY and CDR2 SVGAGI. This CDR3 has 14 residues. Germline trimming cut 5 bases from V and 7 bases from J; bases unmatched to any gene: 7. The CDR3 reads CASSPSGRFGTQYF. The CDR3 bases are TGTGCCAGCAGTCCTAGCGGGAGATTCGGGACCCAGTACTTC.